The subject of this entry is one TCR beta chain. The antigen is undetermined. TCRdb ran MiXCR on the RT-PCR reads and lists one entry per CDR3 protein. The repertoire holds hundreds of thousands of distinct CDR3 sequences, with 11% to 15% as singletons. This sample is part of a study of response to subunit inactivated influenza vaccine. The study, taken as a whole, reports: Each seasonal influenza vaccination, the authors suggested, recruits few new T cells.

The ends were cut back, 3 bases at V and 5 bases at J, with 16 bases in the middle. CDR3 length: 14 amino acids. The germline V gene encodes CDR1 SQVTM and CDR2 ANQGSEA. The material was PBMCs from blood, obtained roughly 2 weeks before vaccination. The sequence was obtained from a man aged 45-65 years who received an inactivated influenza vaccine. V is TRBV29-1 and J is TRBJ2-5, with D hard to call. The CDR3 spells CSVEERGVYETQYF. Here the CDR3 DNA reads TGCAGCGTTGAGGAAAGAGGAGTATACGAGACCCAGTACTTC.